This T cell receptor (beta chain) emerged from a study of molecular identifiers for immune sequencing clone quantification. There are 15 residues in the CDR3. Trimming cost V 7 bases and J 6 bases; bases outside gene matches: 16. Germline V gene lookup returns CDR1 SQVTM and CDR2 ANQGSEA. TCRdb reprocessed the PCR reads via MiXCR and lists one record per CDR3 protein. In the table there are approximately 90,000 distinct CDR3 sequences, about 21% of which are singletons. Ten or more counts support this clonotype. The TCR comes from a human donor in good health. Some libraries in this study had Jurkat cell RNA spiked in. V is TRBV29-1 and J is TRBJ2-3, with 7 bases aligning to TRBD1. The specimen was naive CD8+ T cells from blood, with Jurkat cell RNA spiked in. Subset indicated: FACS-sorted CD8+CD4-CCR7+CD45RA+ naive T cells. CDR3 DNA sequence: TGCAGCGCTGGGGAGCACAGGGGAGTAGGGGATACGCAGTATTTT. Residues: CSAGEHRGVGDTQYF.